A single sample gave rise to the 27 T cell receptor beta chains below, sequenced in a study of T cell repertoires in cytomegalovirus infection. MiXCR, applied by TCRdb to the reads, yields one record per CDR3 protein. The data show a few hundred thousand distinct CDR3 sequences, roughly 15% seen once. The specimen was PBMCs. These receptor sequences come from a human donor in good health (CMV status not recorded). Some clones in this sample may be carry-over from other donors' samples.

At least ten counts were recorded for this clonotype. The chain combines TRBV6-6 with TRBJ1-5; possible D gene TRBD1, 5 bases. The V gene's germline CDR1 is MNHNY and CDR2 SVGAGI (reference sequence). Trimming removed 7 bases from V and 3 bases from J, with 25 bases in between. The CDR3 is made up of 18 amino acids. CDR3 coding DNA: TGTGCCAGCACTAGTGCGATCGGGCGGGGGTGGTCCAATCAGCCCCAGCATTTT. Residues: CASTSAIGRGWSNQPQHF.

The chain couples TRBV5-1 to TRBJ2-3; D uncertain. V dropped 2 bases and J dropped 6 bases, with 10 bases sitting between them. CDR1 SGHRS and CDR2 YFSETQ come from the germline V gene. This CDR3 has 13 amino acids. The CDR3 DNA sequence: TGCGCCAGCAGCTTCCAGGATAAGGATACGCAGTATTTT. Translation: CASSFQDKDTQYF.

V and J are TRBV7-8 and TRBJ1-1; TRBD1 aligns across 8 bases. Trimming took 3 bases from V and 6 from J; bases not matched to a gene: 9. The CDR3 is 15 amino acids. Germline V lookup: CDR1 SGHVS, CDR2 FQNEAQ. Here the CDR3 reads CASSFPGQVVSEAFF. For the CDR3, the DNA is TGTGCCAGCAGCTTTCCGGGACAGGTGGTATCTGAAGCTTTCTTT.

This clonotype was observed a handful of times. The chain links TRBV29-1 to TRBJ1-1, with TRBD1 as a possible D gene (5 bases). Per germline, CDR1 SQVTM and CDR2 ANQGSEA. The ends were cut back, 7 bases at V and 0 bases at J, with 9 bases in the middle. The CDR3 has 12 residues. Here the CDR3 reads CSGGGLNTEAFF. The DNA of the CDR3 is TGCAGCGGGGGGGGATTGAACACTGAAGCTTTCTTT. The whole variable domain, remainder taken from reference TRBV29-1 and TRBJ1-1, is SAVISQKPSRDICQRGTSLTIQCQVDSQVTMMFWYRQQPGQSLTLIATANQGSEATYESGFVIDKFPISRPNLTFSTLTVSNMSPEDSSIYLCSGGGLNTEAFFGQGTRLTVV.

This clonotype was seen at least ten times. The genes are TRBV7-2 and TRBJ2-1; perhaps TRBD1 as D (5 bases). The CDR3 runs 15 residues. The V end lost 7 bases, the J end lost 0 bases, and 13 bases lay between the germline ends. Per the germline V gene, CDR1 is SGHTA and CDR2 is FQGNSA. This chain's CDR3 is CASIDRKSSYNEQFF. The CDR3 DNA sequence: TGTGCCAGCATCGACAGAAAAAGCTCCTACAATGAGCAGTTCTTC.

In this sample, this clonotype turned up many times. J is TRBJ2-6 and V is TRBV7-2; D gene ambiguous. Germline V CDR1 and CDR2: SGHTA, FQGNSA. The CDR3 contains 15 residues. V lost 3 bases and J 1 base, leaving 7 bases between the germline ends. CDR3 bases: TGTGCCAGCAGCTTGGTGCAATCTGGGGCCAACGTCCTGACTTTC. This translates into CASSLVQSGANVLTF.

The chain carries TRBV12-3 or TRBV12-4 and TRBJ2-5; the match to TRBD1 covers 9 bases. The CDR3 is 16 amino acids. Trimming cost V 6 bases and J 7 bases; bases outside gene matches: 15. CDR3 sequence reads: CASSGTGTVVRGTQYF. The CDR3 nucleotides are TGTGCCAGCAGCGGGACAGGGACCGTCGTTAGGGGGACCCAGTACTTC.

This clonotype was detected ten times or more. The V and J genes are TRBV6-1 and TRBJ2-7; 11 nucleotides match TRBD2. From germline, CDR1 is MNHNS and CDR2 SASEGT. Losses at the gene ends were 6 bases for V and 0 bases for J; bases not matched to a gene: 10. This CDR3 has 17 amino acids. CDR3: CASSRYGLAGGSYEQYF. In DNA form, the CDR3 reads TGTGCCAGCAGCAGATACGGGCTAGCGGGGGGCTCCTACGAGCAGTACTTC.

Only a few counts were recorded for this clonotype. The CDR3 DNA reads as TGCAGTGCTAAGATGGTGGGACTAGCGGCCTACAATGAGCAGTTCTTC. Its translation: CSAKMVGLAAYNEQFF. The chain links TRBV20-1 to TRBJ2-1, with 11 bases fitting TRBD2. After removal of 4 bases from V and 2 bases from J, the junction contained 7 bases not matched to a gene. The CDR3 is 16 amino acids. CDR1 and CDR2 (germline): DFQATT, SNEGSKA (reference sequence).

In this sample, this clonotype turned up a few times. The rearrangement links TRBV28 to TRBJ2-7; D perhaps matches TRBD1 (6 bases). CDR1 is MDHEN and CDR2 is SYDVKM in the germline V gene. The length of the CDR3 is 17 residues. Trimming left V 4 bases short and J 5 bases short, with 24 bases between. The CDR3 region has the DNA TGTGCCAGCAGTTCCCCAGGACAGAAGGGCCCGGGTAACGAGCAGTACTTC. It translates to CASSSPGQKGPGNEQYF.

This clonotype turned up a few times. This chain joins TRBV5-1 and TRBJ1-1; D is possibly TRBD1 (5 bases). Between the trimmed V and J ends, which lost 5 bases and 0 bases, there was a span of 14 bases. CDR1 and CDR2 from the germline V gene are SGHRS and YFSETQ. The CDR3 has 15 residues. CDR3 residues: CASRIGGAMNTEAFF. CDR3 nucleotides: TGCGCCAGCAGAATAGGAGGGGCGATGAACACTGAAGCTTTCTTT. Variable domain in full (rest from reference TRBV5-1 and TRBJ1-1): KAGVTQTPRYLIKTRGQQVTLSCSPISGHRSVSWYQQTPGQGLQFLFEYFSETQRNKGNFPGRFSGRQFSNSRSEMNVSTLELGDSALYLCASRIGGAMNTEAFFGQGTRLTVV.

The genes are TRBV18 and TRBJ1-1, with TRBD1 matching over 7 bases. This CDR3 has 12 amino acids. Per germline, CDR1 KGHSH and CDR2 LQKENI. Trimming removed 3 bases from V and 7 bases from J; junction bases left unmatched: 2. CDR3 in amino acids: CASSPRQGEAFF. In DNA form, the CDR3 reads TGTGCCAGCTCACCGAGACAGGGTGAAGCTTTCTTT.

This chain connects TRBV20-1 to TRBJ2-7; D is uncertain. The CDR3 covers 12 residues. Trimming pared 3 bases from V and 0 bases from J, leaving 6 bases between. CDR1 is DFQATT and CDR2 is SNEGSKA in the germline V gene (reference sequence). This CDR3 reads CSARQTSYEQYF. The CDR3 DNA reads as TGCAGTGCTAGGCAGACCTCCTACGAGCAGTACTTC.

V usage is TRBV6-6 and J usage is TRBJ1-3; possibly TRBD1 for D (6 bases). Trimming left V 8 bases short and J 4 bases short, with 12 bases between. Germline CDR1 and CDR2: MNHNY and SVGAGI (reference sequence). There are 13 residues in the CDR3. The CDR3 DNA reads TGTGCCAGCGCCGCGGGGGCAGGAAACACCATATATTTT. As protein: CASAAGAGNTIYF.

This clonotype was observed many times. The rearrangement joins TRBV7-2 to TRBJ1-1; no clear D gene. Per the germline V gene, CDR1 is SGHTA and CDR2 is FQGNSA. The CDR3 loop spans 14 amino acids. Trimming cost V 3 bases and J 1 base, with 9 bases left between them. The chain's CDR3 is CASSFSQENTEAFF. DNA for the CDR3: TGTGCCAGCAGCTTCAGTCAGGAGAACACTGAAGCTTTCTTT. Filled out from reference TRBV7-2 and TRBJ1-1, the complete variable domain reads GAGVSQSPSNKVTEKGKDVELRCDPISGHTALYWYRQSLGQGLEFLIYFQGNSAPDKSGLPSDRFSAERTGGSVSTLTIQRTQQEDSAVYLCASSFSQENTEAFFGQGTRLTVV.

The sample holds a few counts of this clonotype. The chain carries TRBV7-2 and TRBJ1-1, with D perhaps matching TRBD1 (6 bases). With 5 bases removed from V and 4 bases from J, the gap between germline ends came to 14 bases. This CDR3 has 14 amino acids. From germline, CDR1 is SGHTA and CDR2 FQGNSA. CDR3 sequence (DNA): TGTGCCAGCAGCCCACAGGGTTTGAGCACTGAAGCTTTCTTT. Amino acids: CASSPQGLSTEAFF.

This clonotype came up many times. The chain combines TRBV7-2 with TRBJ2-7; TRBD1 matches 7 bases. With 4 bases clipped from V and 3 bases from J, the junction kept 0 bases outside the gene matches. From germline, CDR1 is SGHTA and CDR2 FQGNSA. The CDR3 has 12 amino acids. CDR3 amino acids: CASSWDSYEQYF. The CDR3 nucleotides are TGTGCCAGCAGCTGGGACAGCTACGAGCAGTACTTC.

V usage is TRBV7-9 and J usage is TRBJ2-3; TRBD1 agrees at 8 bases. The CDR3 is made up of 16 amino acids. The ends lost 3 bases at V and 1 base at J; junction bases unmatched: 6. The germline gives CDR1 SEHNR, CDR2 FQNEAQ (reference sequence). The DNA of the CDR3 is TGTGCCAGCAGCTTTCCGACAGGGGACGGCACAGATACGCAGTATTTT. It specifies CASSFPTGDGTDTQYF. The whole variable domain, filled in from reference TRBV7-9 and TRBJ2-3, reads DTGVSQNPRHKITKRGQNVTFRCDPISEHNRLYWYRQTLGQGPEFLTYFQNEAQLEKSRLLSDRFSAERPKGSFSTLEIQRTEQGDSAMYLCASSFPTGDGTDTQYFGPGTRLTVL.

This clonotype has at least ten counts. The chain uses TRBV7-8 and TRBJ2-2; the D gene is possibly TRBD2 (5 bases). V was pared by 5 bases and J by 2 bases, with 12 bases between. Germline loops: CDR1 SGHVS, CDR2 FQNEAQ. The CDR3 spans 15 residues. CDR3 protein: CASSPRSGNTGELFF. In DNA form, the CDR3 reads TGTGCCAGCAGCCCCCGATCGGGAAACACCGGGGAGCTGTTTTTT.

At least ten counts were recorded for this clonotype. J is TRBJ1-2 and V is TRBV7-2; D unclear. The V end was cut by 1 base, the J end by 8 bases, with 14 bases between. The CDR3 is 14 amino acids. Germline loops: CDR1 SGHTA, CDR2 FQGNSA. CDR3 in amino acids: CASSLGRQREGYTF. CDR3 in DNA: TGTGCCAGCAGCTTAGGGCGCCAACGGGAGGGCTACACCTTC. The full variable domain, rest sourced from reference TRBV7-2 and TRBJ1-2, is GAGVSQSPSNKVTEKGKDVELRCDPISGHTALYWYRQSLGQGLEFLIYFQGNSAPDKSGLPSDRFSAERTGGSVSTLTIQRTQQEDSAVYLCASSLGRQREGYTFGSGTRLTVV.

The V call is TRBV4-2, the J call TRBJ2-3, with D possibly TRBD1 on 5 matching bases. The CDR3 sequence is 17 residues long. In germline, CDR1 is LGHNA, CDR2 YNFKEQ. The ends were cut back, 0 bases at V and 2 bases at J, with 15 bases in the middle. CDR3: CASSQEPRTSITDTQYF. CDR3 in DNA: TGTGCCAGCAGCCAAGAACCGCGGACAAGCATCACAGATACGCAGTATTTT.

This clonotype was counted a few times. V gene TRBV27 combines with J gene TRBJ2-1; the D gene is possibly TRBD2 (6 bases). Deletions cut 6 bases from V and 6 bases from J, with 9 bases between. The CDR3 spans 12 residues. The V gene's germline CDR1 is MNHEY and CDR2 SMNVEV (reference sequence). The DNA of the CDR3 is TGTGCCAGCAGGGAGCGGGCCAATGAGCAGTTCTTC. This codes for CASRERANEQFF.

The table lists this clonotype with many counts. The V call is TRBV27, the J call TRBJ2-1; 9 positions match TRBD1. With 3 bases clipped from V and 7 bases from J, the junction kept 7 bases outside the gene matches. Per germline, CDR1 MNHEY and CDR2 SMNVEV (reference sequence). There are 15 residues in the CDR3. The DNA for the CDR3 is TGTGCCAGCAGTTTTCACGGGACAGGGACGAATGAGCAGTTCTTC. It translates to CASSFHGTGTNEQFF.

The genes are TRBV24-1 and TRBJ2-3, with TRBD1 as a possible D gene (6 bases). Germline V lookup: CDR1 KGHDR, CDR2 SFDVKD. Trimming took off 4 bases at V and 4 bases at J, with 17 bases between the two ends. The CDR3 consists of 16 residues. The CDR3 coding sequence is TGTGCCACCAGTGAGACAGGTACAGGGATCTCAGATACGCAGTATTTT. Translated: CATSETGTGISDTQYF.

This rearrangement joins TRBV28 to TRBJ2-6; perhaps D is TRBD1 or TRBD2 (6 bases each). The ends were cut back, 5 bases at V and 0 bases at J, with 17 bases in the middle. CDR3 size: 18 residues. Germline V gene data show CDR1 as MDHEN and CDR2 as SYDVKM. DNA for the CDR3: TGTGCCAGCAGTCCCCTCGGGGGCCGGCGCTCTGGGGCCAACGTCCTGACTTTC. It translates to CASSPLGGRRSGANVLTF.

The chain couples TRBV6-5 to TRBJ2-3; the D gene is possibly TRBD2 (5 bases). The CDR3 length is 17 residues. Between the trimmed V and J ends, which lost 0 bases and 2 bases, there was a span of 15 bases. Germline CDR1 reads MNHEY; CDR2 reads SVGAGI. The CDR3 sequence is CASSYSRAQQFTDTQYF. CDR3 nucleotides: TGTGCCAGCAGTTACTCGAGGGCGCAACAGTTCACAGATACGCAGTATTTT.

There are many counts of this clonotype. The V call is TRBV7-9, the J call TRBJ2-7, with D perhaps TRBD2 (5 bases). Per germline, CDR1 SEHNR and CDR2 FQNEAQ (reference sequence). Trimming pared 1 base from V and 3 bases from J, leaving 13 bases between. CDR3 length: 15 residues. CDR3 sequence reads: CASSLGLAYVYEQYF. The CDR3 DNA reads TGTGCCAGCAGCTTAGGCTTAGCGTACGTCTACGAGCAGTACTTC.